This TCR beta chain was obtained from a study of blood T cells in healthy people across ages. This clonotype was counted between two and nine times. CDR3 length: 15 amino acids. V lost 6 bases and J lost 9; bases outside the gene matches: 16. Using a J-beta primer mix together with a sample-barcoded 5' primer, a second PCR was run for 7 to 11 cycles. TCRdb recomputed calls from the 5' RACE reads with MiXCR, one row per CDR3 protein. The sample holds hundreds of thousands of distinct CDR3 sequences; approximately 24% are singletons and the top ten take about 2.9%. These data were also filed under a second study, of T cells of mothers and their children.

This clonotype originated in a boy aged 10-17 years in good health. This chain uses TRBV12-3 or TRBV12-4 with TRBJ2-7, with 8 bases fitting TRBD2. Sample: blood. CDR3 nucleotides: TGTGCCAGCAGGGACCAGCGGGGGCTACGCCCCCGGCAGTACTTC. This encodes CASRDQRGLRPRQYF.